The sequence of this T cell receptor beta chain was determined in a study of T cells in Graves' hyperthyroidism and ophthalmopathy. Background on the study: At the time of initial diagnosis and before any treatment, peripheral blood was collected.

On the basis of clinical symptoms, serum thyroxine and TRAb, thyroid ultrasound and orbital computed tomography, diagnoses were made. An approximately 10 ml volume of fresh peripheral blood provided the PBMCs. Germline lookup yields CDR1 LNHDA and CDR2 SQIVND (reference sequence). This CDR3 is 15 amino acids long. Trimming removed 9 bases from V and 2 bases from J, with 17 bases in between. This clonotype was counted only a few times. Its specificity is not known. From RNA transcripts, TCR beta CDR3 regions were amplified. A set of HTBI primers served as the primers for a first-round RT-PCR of the TCR CDR3. TCRdb processed the multiplex PCR reads anew with MiXCR; each CDR3 protein has one entry. This repertoire shows around 580,000 distinct CDR3 sequences, about a sixth found once; its top ten account for more than 15%. Study-level findings and limits: Ophthalmopathy and stable hyperthyroidism were separated by a 13 V-J model.

The clonotype comes from a young woman with Graves' hyperthyroidism. V and J are TRBV19 and TRBJ1-5; weak D call: TRBD1 (6 bases). Specimen: blood. This CDR3 reads CASHEQGKGNQPQHF. In DNA form, the CDR3 reads TGTGCCAGCCATGAACAGGGAAAAGGCAATCAGCCCCAGCATTTT.